This note documents a single T cell receptor (beta chain) sequence. What it recognizes is unknown. Clones were sequenced by immunoSEQ multiplex PCR, and TCRdb holds only the in-frame ones, with some missing. The repertoire has 130,000 to 150,000 clones, roughly 88% of them found once; the top ten carry about 14%. The sample originates from a study of T cell responses to AZD1222 COVID-19 vaccine. Overall study: It was second doses at about 4 or about 12 weeks that were pooled.

CDR1 and CDR2 (germline): MDHEN, SYDVKM. The CDR3 is 13 residues long. The ends were cut back, 7 bases at V and 14 bases at J, with 18 bases in the middle. The study's findings and limits: Donors, mostly white British, included more females; clonal diversity was possibly underestimated.

V usage is TRBV28 and J usage is TRBJ1-6; maybe TRBD1 (6 bases). The sequence derives from an adult in good health. The starting material was peripheral blood, obtained on day 0 of AZD1222 vaccination. CDR3 DNA sequence: TGTGCCAGCAACACCGGGACACCCCTGGCCCTCCACTTT. This gives the protein CASNTGTPLALHF.